The 8 T cell receptor beta chains below come from one sample, sequenced in a study of blood T cell repertoires in COVID-19. The repertoire was sequenced with immunoSEQ multiplex PCR; TCRdb's copy has only in-frame clones and lacks some. The table lists about 160,000 clones, around 90% of them singletons. The sequenced sample was PBMCs or T cells enriched from blood (not recorded which). These receptors were collected from a woman between 40 and 50 years old who had been exposed to COVID-19.

The chain uses TRBV10-1 and TRBJ2-1; possibly TRBD1 for D (6 bases). The V and J ends lost 6 bases and 9 bases respectively, with 12 bases between them. Germline V gene sequence: CDR1 WNHNN, CDR2 SYGVQD (reference sequence). The CDR3 covers 12 residues. CDR3 sequence: CASSEPRGEQFF. CDR3 sequence (DNA): TGCGCCAGCAGCGAACCCAGGGGTGAGCAGTTCTTC.

The genes are TRBV18 and TRBJ2-2, with TRBD1 identical over 9 bases. The trim removed 3 bases at V and 7 bases at J, leaving 6 bases unmatched. CDR1 and CDR2 (germline): KGHSH, LQKENI. The CDR3 is 15 amino acids. The CDR3 DNA follows: TGTGCCAGCTCACCTGGGACAGGGCTAGACGGGGAGCTGTTTTTT. It specifies CASSPGTGLDGELFF. The full variable domain, in which reference TRBV18 and TRBJ2-2 provide the parts outside the CDR3, is NAGVMQNPRHLVRRRGQEARLRCSPMKGHSHVYWYRQLPEEGLKFMVYLQKENIIDESGMPKERFSAEFPKEGPSILRIQQVVRGDSAAYFCASSPGTGLDGELFFGEGSRLTVL.

This clone was found many times. The V gene is TRBV2, the J gene TRBJ2-6, with a weak D call TRBD1 (6 bases). The CDR3 has 16 residues. V lost 8 bases and J lost 1, with 15 bases in between. CDR1 is SNHLY and CDR2 is FYNNEI in the germline V gene. CDR3 amino acids: CASDDAGTSGANVLTF. As DNA, the CDR3 is TGTGCCAGCGATGATGCCGGGACATCTGGGGCCAACGTCCTGACTTTC.

The chain links TRBV27 to TRBJ2-7; D not resolved. The CDR3 contains 15 residues. CDR1 MNHEY and CDR2 SMNVEV come from the germline V gene (reference sequence). The ends were cut back, 2 bases at V and 0 bases at J, with 11 bases in the middle. CDR3 DNA: TGTGCCAGCAGTTTAGATCCAACAGCCTCCTACGAGCAGTACTTC. Its translation: CASSLDPTASYEQYF.

The chain joins TRBV28 to TRBJ2-7; the match to TRBD1 covers 7 bases. The CDR3 totals 12 residues. Unmatched junction bases numbered 10, after V lost 6 bases and J lost 11 bases. Germline V lookup: CDR1 MDHEN, CDR2 SYDVKM. CDR3 sequence (DNA): TGTGCCAGCAGCGGCACGACAGGGCACAAGTACTTC. This sequence encodes CASSGTTGHKYF.

This rearrangement joins TRBV28 to TRBJ2-1; D uncertain. CDR3 length: 15 residues. Trimming shortened V by 8 bases and J by 3 bases, and 17 bases separated the two germline ends. The germline V gene encodes CDR1 MDHEN and CDR2 SYDVKM. CDR3 in DNA: TGTGCCAGCCCCCCCCGCGCTAACCTCTACAATGAGCAGTTCTTC. Encoded protein: CASPPRANLYNEQFF.

V gene TRBV9 combines with J gene TRBJ2-1; 7 positions agree with TRBD2. The length of the CDR3 is 14 residues. Looked up from germline, CDR1 is SGDLS and CDR2 is YYNGEE. Unmatched junction bases numbered 3, after V lost 1 base and J lost 5 bases. The CDR3, as DNA: TGTGCCAGCAGCGTATCTAGCGGCCACAATGAGCAGTTCTTC. Protein product: CASSVSSGHNEQFF.

The chain carries TRBV7-6 and TRBJ1-4, with D perhaps matching TRBD1 (6 bases). This CDR3 region has 16 residues. Trimming removed 5 bases from V and 1 base from J, with 14 bases in between. Per germline, CDR1 SGHVS and CDR2 FNYEAQ. In DNA form, the CDR3 reads TGTGCCAGCAGCCCTTCAGGGGTCGGAACTAATGAAAAACTGTTTTTT. Its protein is CASSPSGVGTNEKLFF.